These 24 T cell receptor beta chains were sequenced from one sample in a study of blood T cell repertoires in COVID-19. The assay was immunoSEQ multiplex PCR, and TCRdb's table has in-frame clones only and misses some. This table holds approximately 470,000 clones, roughly nine tenths found once. Specimen: PBMCs or T cells enriched from blood (not recorded which). The source is a woman under 30 who had recovered from COVID-19.

V gene TRBV4-2 combines with J gene TRBJ2-3, with D maybe TRBD2 (6 bases). Germline V gives CDR1 LGHNA, CDR2 YNFKEQ. CDR3 length equals 19 residues. The germline V and J ends were trimmed by 0 bases and 6 bases, with 25 bases remaining between them. This CDR3 is CASSQEVIRPGGVRDTQYF. In DNA form, the CDR3 reads TGTGCCAGCAGCCAAGAAGTCATAAGGCCGGGCGGGGTGCGGGATACGCAGTATTTT.

The chain is built from TRBV20-1 and TRBJ2-1; TRBD2 matches at 8 bases. There are 11 residues in the CDR3. CDR1 and CDR2 from the germline V gene are DFQATT and SNEGSKA (reference sequence). The ends lost 2 bases at V and 12 bases at J; junction bases unmatched: 3. CDR3 sequence reads: CSARLGGGQFF. The CDR3 region has the DNA TGCAGTGCTAGACTCGGGGGGGGGCAGTTCTTC.

V usage is TRBV4-1 and J usage is TRBJ2-5; maybe TRBD2 (7 bases). There are 14 residues in the CDR3. CDR1 and CDR2 from the germline V gene are MGHRA and YSYEKL. V was shortened by 4 bases and J by 5 bases, with 14 bases between the two germline ends. The CDR3 DNA is TGCGCCAGCAGCCCTGGGGGGCGGGGGGAGACCCAGTACTTC. Amino acid sequence: CASSPGGRGETQYF.

This clone showed up just a few times. For the CDR3, the DNA is TGTGCCAGCAGCCAACGGTGGGGGACTAGCGGGGGGACCGATTCCTACGAGCAGTACTTC. This encodes CASSQRWGTSGGTDSYEQYF. This chain joins TRBV4-2 and TRBJ2-7; 15 bases agree with TRBD2. The CDR3 covers 20 residues. With V trimmed by 2 bases and J by 1 base, 12 bases remained unmatched. The V gene's germline CDR1 is LGHNA and CDR2 YNFKEQ.

The rearrangement joins TRBV5-1 to TRBJ2-2; 7 bases are shared with TRBD2. Germline V gene lookup returns CDR1 SGHRS and CDR2 YFSETQ. CDR3 length: 13 residues. The J segment lost 6 bases and the V segment lost 3 bases, leaving 2 bases of the junction unmatched. CDR3 protein: CASSSGGSGELFF. In nucleotides, the CDR3 is TGCGCCAGCAGCTCCGGGGGGTCCGGGGAGCTGTTTTTT.

The V and J genes are TRBV11-2 and TRBJ2-7; 13 bases are shared with TRBD2. From germline, CDR1 is SGHAT and CDR2 FQNNGV. V dropped 3 bases and J dropped 0; count of bases not matched to a gene: 5. The CDR3 has 17 residues. CDR3 loop: CASSFGLAGASSYEQYF. The CDR3 DNA sequence: TGTGCCAGCAGCTTCGGACTAGCGGGGGCCAGCTCCTACGAGCAGTACTTC.

This clone was counted once. The chain has TRBV12-3 or TRBV12-4 and TRBJ1-5; D is perhaps TRBD1 (6 bases). The CDR3 runs 13 residues. V was shortened by 3 bases and J by 10 bases, with 13 bases between the two germline ends. CDR3: CASSLRGYGPQHF. Here the CDR3 DNA reads TGTGCCAGCAGTTTGAGGGGGTATGGACCCCAGCATTTT.

The chain recombines TRBV3-1 (or the pseudogene TRBV3-2) with TRBJ2-1; TRBD2 agrees at 15 bases. In germline, CDR1 is LGHDT, CDR2 YNNKEL (reference sequence). CDR3 length: 19 residues. V gave up 5 bases and J gave up 2 bases; unmatched junction bases: 10. The CDR3 bases are TGTGCCAGCAGCTCGCGGACTAGCGGGGGGGCCAAGGCCTACAATGAGCAGTTCTTC. Residues: CASSSRTSGGAKAYNEQFF.

The genes are TRBV30 and TRBJ2-7; maybe TRBD1 (5 bases). V lost 0 bases, J lost 4 bases, and 10 bases lay in between. Germline assignment: CDR1 GTSNPN and CDR2 SVGIG (reference sequence). The CDR3 contains 13 residues. The CDR3 DNA reads TGTGCCTGGAGTGTTGACAGTGAGTACGAGCAGTACTTC. Its translation: CAWSVDSEYEQYF. The full variable domain, completed using reference TRBV30 and TRBJ2-7, is SQTIHQWPATLVQPVGSPLSLECTVEGTSNPNLYWYRQAAGRGLQLLFYSVGIGQISSEVPQNLSASRPQDRQFILSSKKLLLSDSGFYLCAWSVDSEYEQYFGPGTRLTVT.

The chain employs TRBV2 and TRBJ2-7; TRBD1 aligns across 7 bases. This CDR3 is built from 14 residues. Trimming took 7 bases from V and 3 from J; bases not matched to a gene: 9. The germline gives CDR1 SNHLY, CDR2 FYNNEI. The DNA for the CDR3 is TGTGCCAGCAAGGCCGACAGGGTCCGCTACGAGCAGTACTTC. It is translated as CASKADRVRYEQYF.

The chain uses TRBV5-1 and TRBJ2-7, with TRBD1 matching over 9 bases. Trimming took 1 base from V and 3 from J; bases not matched to a gene: 5. The length of the CDR3 is 15 residues. Germline CDR1 reads SGHRS; CDR2 reads YFSETQ. Written as DNA, the CDR3 is TGCGCCAGCAGCTTGTGGGACAGGGAAGTCTACGAGCAGTACTTC. Translation: CASSLWDREVYEQYF.

The chain has TRBV20-1 and TRBJ2-5; no clear D gene. V dropped 3 bases and J dropped 5 bases, with 19 bases sitting between them. The CDR3 length is 15 residues. CDR1 and CDR2 (germline): DFQATT, SNEGSKA (reference sequence). CDR3 bases: TGCAGTGCTAGTTACTCCATGGATCGGCGGGAGACCCAGTACTTC. Translating it yields CSASYSMDRRETQYF.

This CDR3 is CATTWGQAEYGYTF. The CDR3 DNA sequence: TGTGCCACCACCTGGGGACAGGCTGAATATGGCTACACCTTC. The chain joins TRBV6-5 to TRBJ1-2, with TRBD1 matching 8 bases. The trim removed 10 bases at V and 5 bases at J, leaving 12 bases unmatched. Germline loops: CDR1 MNHEY, CDR2 SVGAGI. The CDR3 is 14 residues long.

This rearrangement joins TRBV6-1 to TRBJ1-5; D gene uncertain. CDR1 MNHNS and CDR2 SASEGT come from the germline V gene. The CDR3 loop spans 17 amino acids. Between the trimmed V and J ends, which lost 0 bases and 0 bases, there was a span of 12 bases. CDR3 in amino acids: CASSEAFRRTSNQPQHF. The CDR3 DNA follows: TGTGCCAGCAGTGAAGCGTTCAGGCGAACTAGCAATCAGCCCCAGCATTTT.

In this sample, this clone turned up once. This chain uses TRBV5-1 with TRBJ2-1, with 7 nucleotides matching TRBD1. This CDR3 has 15 amino acids. In germline, CDR1 is SGHRS, CDR2 YFSETQ. V was pared by 0 bases and J by 6 bases, with 6 bases of the junction left unmatched. The CDR3 is CASSLAGTDVNEQFF. The CDR3 DNA follows: TGCGCCAGCAGCTTGGCAGGGACAGACGTCAATGAGCAGTTCTTC.

Regarding this clone: Relative to the germline gene, one junction end is altered; a read error may explain this. V is TRBV25-1 and J is TRBJ1-4, with D possibly being TRBD1 (5 bases). This CDR3 contains 14 residues. Germline lookup yields CDR1 MGHDK and CDR2 SYGVNS. The CDR3 nucleotides read TGTGCCAGCAACCAGGGACTCGGGGGGGAAAGACTGTTTTTT. This encodes CASNQGLGGERLFF.

The genes are TRBV24-1 and TRBJ2-1; D is perhaps TRBD2 (5 bases). V was clipped by 4 bases and J by 9 bases, with 15 bases between them. Germline values: CDR1 KGHDR, CDR2 SFDVKD. This CDR3 contains 14 residues. For the CDR3, the DNA is TGTGCCACCAGTGACCCATCCGGGGTCACTGAGCAGTTCTTC. Its protein product is CATSDPSGVTEQFF.

The J gene is TRBJ2-2, the V gene TRBV7-9; TRBD2 aligns across 15 bases. Losses at the gene ends were 2 bases for V and 6 bases for J; bases not matched to a gene: 7. Germline values: CDR1 SEHNR, CDR2 FQNEAQ (reference sequence). The CDR3 is 18 amino acids. The DNA for the CDR3 is TGTGCCAGCAGCTTAATCAGGACTAGCGGGGGGGCCGCCGGGGAGCTGTTTTTT. It encodes CASSLIRTSGGAAGELFF.

The J gene is TRBJ1-5, the V gene TRBV5-1, with D uncertain. The germline V gene has CDR1 SGHRS and CDR2 YFSETQ. Trimming left V 4 bases short and J 4 bases short, with 9 bases between. The CDR3 spans 13 residues. CDR3 coding DNA: TGCGCCAGCAGCATTGACACGAATCAGCCCCAGCATTTT. Protein product: CASSIDTNQPQHF.

The chain uses TRBV7-2 and TRBJ2-7, with TRBD1 matching 7 bases. Germline V gene lookup returns CDR1 SGHTA and CDR2 FQGNSA. This CDR3 region has 18 residues. V lost 3 bases, J lost 3 bases, and 17 bases stayed unmatched. CDR3: CASSFGSTGPTTFYEQYF. As DNA, the CDR3 is TGTGCCAGCAGCTTCGGGTCGACAGGGCCCACCACGTTCTACGAGCAGTACTTC.

This clone appeared a few times. The J gene is TRBJ1-6, the V gene TRBV7-9; 7 positions match TRBD1. After removal of 5 bases from V and 9 bases from J, the junction contained 7 bases not matched to a gene. The germline V gene encodes CDR1 SEHNR and CDR2 FQNEAQ (reference sequence). The CDR3 length is 14 residues. In nucleotides, the CDR3 is TGTGCCAGCAGCCAGACAGGGAACGGTTCACCCCTCCACTTT. This sequence encodes CASSQTGNGSPLHF.

The chain has TRBV2 and TRBJ2-2; perhaps TRBD1 as D (6 bases). V shed 6 bases and J shed 5 bases, with 16 bases lying between them. The CDR3 sequence is 15 residues long. Germline loops: CDR1 SNHLY, CDR2 FYNNEI. The CDR3 region is CASRAGASATGELFF. In DNA, the CDR3 is TGTGCCAGCAGGGCAGGGGCATCTGCAACCGGGGAGCTGTTTTTT.

The chain is built from TRBV6-5 and TRBJ1-4; TRBD1 might be the D (5 bases). CDR3 size: 13 residues. V lost 7 bases and J 5 bases, leaving 11 bases between the germline ends. The germline CDR1 and CDR2 sequences are MNHEY and SVGAGI. The CDR3 DNA reads as TGTGCCAGCAAAAGCGGGGGGAATGAAAAACTGTTTTTT. Translated, it gives CASKSGGNEKLFF.

This clone was counted only a few times. The chain recombines TRBV5-1 with TRBJ2-3; D might be TRBD2 (5 bases). V was cut by 4 bases and J by 9 bases, with 12 bases left in between. CDR3 size: 12 residues. Germline CDR1 reads SGHRS; CDR2 reads YFSETQ. CDR3 sequence (DNA): TGCGCCAGCAGCCCAACGACGGGAACGCAGTATTTT. Protein: CASSPTTGTQYF. The full variable domain, completed using reference TRBV5-1 and TRBJ2-3, is KAGVTQTPRYLIKTRGQQVTLSCSPISGHRSVSWYQQTPGQGLQFLFEYFSETQRNKGNFPGRFSGRQFSNSRSEMNVSTLELGDSALYLCASSPTTGTQYFGPGTRLTVL.